These T cell receptor beta chains were read from a single sample in a study of blood T cell repertoires in COVID-19. The table came from immunoSEQ multiplex PCR; TCRdb's copy has only in-frame clones and leaves some out. The data show about 240,000 clones, roughly 87% seen once. The sequencing input was PBMCs or T cells enriched from blood (not recorded which). The receptor set was obtained from a young woman with acute COVID-19. Both conserved end residues are part of each CDR3. The order of the fields is CDR3 DNA, CDR3 protein, D gene, clone size, CDR3 length, J gene, V gene. The D gene is left open where the match is weak. A row's size may be missing; if present it is once, few, many or a size class.

DNA: TGCGCCAGCAGTTGGTCGGGGGACCAGGGCTACACCTTC
CDR3: CASSWSGDQGYTF
D: NA
size: NA
length: 13
J: TRBJ1-2
V: TRBV5-1

DNA: TGTGCCAGCAGCCTCGACACCGGGGAGCTGTTTTTT
CDR3: CASSLDTGELFF
D: NA
size: NA
length: 12
J: TRBJ2-2
V: TRBV12-3/TRBV12-4

DNA: TGTGCCAGCAGTTACTCGAAGGGCGGCAGGGAACCCTATGGCTACACCTTC
CDR3: CASSYSKGGREPYGYTF
D: NA
size: NA
length: 17
J: TRBJ1-2
V: TRBV6-2/TRBV6-3

DNA: TGTGCTAGTGGCTCCTCTGGGCCCGCCTATGGCTACACCTTC
CDR3: CASGSSGPAYGYTF
D: NA
size: NA
length: 14
J: TRBJ1-2
V: TRBV12-5

DNA: TGTGCCAGCGGCGCCCAGGGGGGTTATGGCTACACCTTC
CDR3: CASGAQGGYGYTF
D: TRBD1
size: few
length: 13
J: TRBJ1-2
V: TRBV11-2

DNA: TGTGCCAGCAGCTTCGGGGGGGCGCTCCACGAGCAGTACTTC
CDR3: CASSFGGALHEQYF
D: TRBD2
size: NA
length: 14
J: TRBJ2-7
V: TRBV5-6

DNA: TGTGCCAGCAGCATGTTCAGGGACTCTGGAAACACCATATATTTT
CDR3: CASSMFRDSGNTIYF
D: NA
size: NA
length: 15
J: TRBJ1-3
V: TRBV7-9

DNA: TGTGCCAGCAGTTTCCAGGGGACGTCTAGCACAGATACGCAGTATTTT
CDR3: CASSFQGTSSTDTQYF
D: NA
size: NA
length: 16
J: TRBJ2-3
V: TRBV7-8

DNA: TGCGCCAGCAGCCCCCTAGTGGGAGGGGCCTTCACCAGCACAGATACGCAGTATTTT
CDR3: CASSPLVGGAFTSTDTQYF
D: TRBD2
size: NA
length: 19
J: TRBJ2-3
V: TRBV5-1

DNA: TGTGCCAGCAGTGGACCGGGTGCGGAGCAGTACTTC
CDR3: CASSGPGAEQYF
D: NA
size: NA
length: 12
J: TRBJ2-7
V: TRBV25-1

DNA: TGCGCCAGCAGCGTGGACAACACAGATACGCAGTATTTT
CDR3: CASSVDNTDTQYF
D: NA
size: NA
length: 13
J: TRBJ2-3
V: TRBV5-1

DNA: TGTGCCAGTAGCCTCGGGACAGGGAATGAAAAACTGTTTTTT
CDR3: CASSLGTGNEKLFF
D: TRBD1
size: NA
length: 14
J: TRBJ1-4
V: TRBV19

DNA: TGTGCCAGTAGCGCGGGGGCTGGGACTCAGCCCCAGCATTTT
CDR3: CASSAGAGTQPQHF
D: NA
size: NA
length: 14
J: TRBJ1-5
V: TRBV19

DNA: TGTGCCAGCAAACCGGGACTAGCGGAGGAAGATACGCAGTATTTT
CDR3: CASKPGLAEEDTQYF
D: TRBD2
size: NA
length: 15
J: TRBJ2-3
V: TRBV5-5

DNA: TGTGCCAGCAGCGAAACAGGCCTGGTATCACCCCTCCACTTT
CDR3: CASSETGLVSPLHF
D: NA
size: once
length: 14
J: TRBJ1-6
V: TRBV7-9

DNA: TGTGCCAGTAGTAGATCACCGGGACAGGGATTGAGCACCGGGGAGCTGTTTTTT
CDR3: CASSRSPGQGLSTGELFF
D: TRBD1
size: NA
length: 18
J: TRBJ2-2
V: TRBV19

DNA: TGCGCCAGCAGCCCTTTAGTCGTCGATGAGCAGTTCTTC
CDR3: CASSPLVVDEQFF
D: NA
size: NA
length: 13
J: TRBJ2-1
V: TRBV4-1

DNA: TGTGCCTGGAGTGTATCGGCCCCCCGGGACAGTGGCGGCTACACCTTC
CDR3: CAWSVSAPRDSGGYTF
D: TRBD1
size: NA
length: 16
J: TRBJ1-2
V: TRBV30

DNA: TGTGCCAGCATTCCCGAAAGGGGGACAGGGAACTATGGCTACACCTTC
CDR3: CASIPERGTGNYGYTF
D: TRBD1
size: NA
length: 16
J: TRBJ1-2
V: TRBV2

DNA: TGTGCCAGCAGCCAAGAAGACGGAAGCCCAGGGGGGCAACACACAGATACGCAGTATTTT
CDR3: CASSQEDGSPGGQHTDTQYF
D: NA
size: NA
length: 20
J: TRBJ2-3
V: TRBV3-1/TRBV3-2

DNA: TGTGCCAGCAGTGACTCGTGGACAGGAGGCAATCAGCCCCAGCATTTT
CDR3: CASSDSWTGGNQPQHF
D: TRBD1
size: NA
length: 16
J: TRBJ1-5
V: TRBV6-4

DNA: TGTGCCAGCAGCCCGCTAGCGGGGGGAAACCCTTCCTACAATGAGCAGTTCTTC
CDR3: CASSPLAGGNPSYNEQFF
D: TRBD2
size: once
length: 18
J: TRBJ2-1
V: TRBV7-2

DNA: TGTGCCAGCCTCCAGCGGGGGGCTAACCACAATGAGCAGTTCTTC
CDR3: CASLQRGANHNEQFF
D: TRBD2
size: NA
length: 15
J: TRBJ2-1
V: TRBV6-5

DNA: TGTGCCAGCAGCACCCGACTAGCGGGGCCCACAGATACGCAGTATTTT
CDR3: CASSTRLAGPTDTQYF
D: TRBD2
size: NA
length: 16
J: TRBJ2-3
V: TRBV5-6

DNA: TGCGCCAGCAGGGACGGGACTAGCGGGATCACAGATACGCAGTATTTT
CDR3: CASRDGTSGITDTQYF
D: TRBD2
size: NA
length: 16
J: TRBJ2-3
V: TRBV5-1

DNA: TGTGCCAGCAGTTTAATTAACCAAGAGACCCAGTACTTC
CDR3: CASSLINQETQYF
D: NA
size: NA
length: 13
J: TRBJ2-5
V: TRBV27

DNA: TGTGCCAGCAGAAAACAGGGAAATGAAAAACTGTTTTTT
CDR3: CASRKQGNEKLFF
D: NA
size: NA
length: 13
J: TRBJ1-4
V: TRBV12-3/TRBV12-4

DNA: TGTGCCAGTAGTTCCCGGACAAGCCGCGCAGATACGCAGTATTTT
CDR3: CASSSRTSRADTQYF
D: NA
size: NA
length: 15
J: TRBJ2-3
V: TRBV19

DNA: TGTGCCAGCAGCTTGGGGTGGGCTGAGCAGTTCTTC
CDR3: CASSLGWAEQFF
D: NA
size: NA
length: 12
J: TRBJ2-1
V: TRBV5-8

DNA: TGTGCCAGCAGCTTACTGGGACAGGGGAACACTGAAGCTTTCTTT
CDR3: CASSLLGQGNTEAFF
D: TRBD1
size: NA
length: 15
J: TRBJ1-1
V: TRBV7-9

DNA: TGTGCCAGCAGATGGGGCGACAGAGCCCAATACGAGCAGTACTTC
CDR3: CASRWGDRAQYEQYF
D: NA
size: NA
length: 15
J: TRBJ2-7
V: TRBV27

DNA: TGTGCCAGCAGCCTAGGGACCTGGACAGAAAACATTCAGTACTTC
CDR3: CASSLGTWTENIQYF
D: NA
size: NA
length: 15
J: TRBJ2-4
V: TRBV14

DNA: TGTGCCAGCATCACTAGCTATAGCTCTGGAAACACCATATATTTT
CDR3: CASITSYSSGNTIYF
D: NA
size: few
length: 15
J: TRBJ1-3
V: TRBV7-9

DNA: TGTGCCAGCAGTGGACAGGCAGGGGACACTGAAGCTTTCTTT
CDR3: CASSGQAGDTEAFF
D: TRBD1
size: NA
length: 14
J: TRBJ1-1
V: TRBV7-2

DNA: TGTGCCAGCAGGGGGGCTGGCAATCAGCCCCAGCATTTT
CDR3: CASRGAGNQPQHF
D: NA
size: NA
length: 13
J: TRBJ1-5
V: TRBV28

DNA: TGTGCCAGCAGTCCCTACCCAAACTCCTTCACTGAAGCTTTCTTT
CDR3: CASSPYPNSFTEAFF
D: NA
size: NA
length: 15
J: TRBJ1-1
V: TRBV6-5

DNA: TGCGCCAGCAGCAACAGGGAATCGCAGCCCCAGCATTTT
CDR3: CASSNRESQPQHF
D: NA
size: NA
length: 13
J: TRBJ1-5
V: TRBV4-1

DNA: TGTGCTAGTGGTTTGTTTACAGGGGGCAGGACAGATACGCAGTATTTT
CDR3: CASGLFTGGRTDTQYF
D: TRBD1
size: NA
length: 16
J: TRBJ2-3
V: TRBV12-5

DNA: TGCAGTGCTAGTAGTGCCGGAGTGTCTTATGGCTACACCTTC
CDR3: CSASSAGVSYGYTF
D: NA
size: NA
length: 14
J: TRBJ1-2
V: TRBV20-1

DNA: TGTGCCAGCAGCTTAGACACCCTCTACCAAGAGACCCAGTACTTC
CDR3: CASSLDTLYQETQYF
D: NA
size: NA
length: 15
J: TRBJ2-5
V: TRBV5-5

DNA: TGCAGTGCTAGTTGGGGGCCGAATTCACCCCTCCACTTT
CDR3: CSASWGPNSPLHF
D: NA
size: once
length: 13
J: TRBJ1-6
V: TRBV20-1

DNA: TGTGCCAGCAGTTTTAGGGGGGGCAGGGAAGTGAATGAGCAGTTCTTC
CDR3: CASSFRGGREVNEQFF
D: NA
size: NA
length: 16
J: TRBJ2-1
V: TRBV27

DNA: TGTGCCAGCCGCGAGGGTTCCGGGGAGCTGTTTTTT
CDR3: CASREGSGELFF
D: NA
size: NA
length: 12
J: TRBJ2-2
V: TRBV6-6

DNA: TGTGCCAGCTCACCACCTTCACGGGGGGGCCTCAATGAGCAGTTCTTC
CDR3: CASSPPSRGGLNEQFF
D: TRBD2
size: NA
length: 16
J: TRBJ2-1
V: TRBV18